This TCR beta chain was profiled in a study of T cell repertoires and HLA-DP antigens. Turning to the study itself: Transduced HeLa cells presented HLA-DP to CD4+ T cells.

Per the germline V gene, CDR1 is SGHDT and CDR2 is YYEEEE. The V gene end was trimmed by 5 bases and the J gene end by 2 bases; junction bases not matched to a gene: 18. The CDR3 sequence is 18 residues long. Regarding this clone: Antigen unknown.

The primer mix covered 54 TRBV segments and 13 TRBJ segments. Here immunoSEQ multiplex PCR was the method, and the copy in TCRdb shows in-frame clones only, minus some. Of around 110,000 clones in the sample, almost 95% were seen once. The study, taken as a whole, reports: No separate analysis of naive versus memory CD4+ cells was done.

What was sequenced was CD4+ T cells from PBMCs. The chain is built from TRBV5-6 and TRBJ1-2; 7 bases line up with TRBD1. This clonotype originated in a woman in her late teens or twenties in good health and CMV-seronegative. The CDR3 region is CASRYPGWGGQDNYGYTF. CDR3 DNA sequence: TGTGCCAGCAGATACCCCGGCTGGGGCGGACAGGACAACTATGGCTACACCTTC.